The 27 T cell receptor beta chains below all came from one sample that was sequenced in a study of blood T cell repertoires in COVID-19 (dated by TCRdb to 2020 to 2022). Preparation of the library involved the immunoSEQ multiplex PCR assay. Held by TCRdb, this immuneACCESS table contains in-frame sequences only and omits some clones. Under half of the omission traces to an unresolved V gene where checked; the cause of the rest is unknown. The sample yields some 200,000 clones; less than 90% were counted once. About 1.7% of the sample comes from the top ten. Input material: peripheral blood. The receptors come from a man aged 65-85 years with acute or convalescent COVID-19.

Written as DNA, the CDR3 is TGTGCCACCAGGGGGGCGGGCGAAAGCTCCTACAATGAGCAGTTCTTC. This sequence encodes CATRGAGESSYNEQFF. The V and J genes are TRBV24-1 and TRBJ2-1; possibly TRBD1 for D (6 bases). CDR3 length: 16 residues. Deletions cut 7 bases from V and 0 bases from J, with 15 bases between. CDR1 KGHDR and CDR2 SFDVKD come from the germline V gene.

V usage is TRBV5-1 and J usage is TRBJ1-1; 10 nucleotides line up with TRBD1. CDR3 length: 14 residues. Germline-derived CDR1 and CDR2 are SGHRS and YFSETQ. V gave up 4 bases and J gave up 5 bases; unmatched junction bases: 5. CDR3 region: CASSLGQGLTEAFF. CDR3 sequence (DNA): TGCGCCAGCAGCCTGGGACAGGGGTTGACTGAAGCTTTCTTT.

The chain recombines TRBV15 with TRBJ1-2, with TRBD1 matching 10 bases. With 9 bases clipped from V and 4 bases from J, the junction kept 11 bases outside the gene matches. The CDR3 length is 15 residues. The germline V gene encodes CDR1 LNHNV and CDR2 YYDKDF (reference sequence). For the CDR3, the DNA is TGTGCCACAGGAAGGGACAGGGGACTTTTCTATGGCTACACCTTC. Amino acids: CATGRDRGLFYGYTF.

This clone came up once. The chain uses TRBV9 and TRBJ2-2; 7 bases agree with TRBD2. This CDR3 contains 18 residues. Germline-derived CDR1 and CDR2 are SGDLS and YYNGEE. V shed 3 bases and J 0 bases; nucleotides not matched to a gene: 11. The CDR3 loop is CASSGSSGKHPNTGELFF. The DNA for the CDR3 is TGTGCCAGCAGCGGCTCTAGCGGCAAACATCCGAACACCGGGGAGCTGTTTTTT.

CDR3 bases: TGTGCCAGCAGCGCGTCCCGGACAGGGGTTGATAAGCCCCAGCATTTT. Protein: CASSASRTGVDKPQHF. V and J are TRBV9 and TRBJ1-5, with 9 positions matching TRBD1. CDR3 length: 16 residues. Looked up from germline, CDR1 is SGDLS and CDR2 is YYNGEE. The trim removed 3 bases at V and 8 bases at J, leaving 12 bases unmatched.

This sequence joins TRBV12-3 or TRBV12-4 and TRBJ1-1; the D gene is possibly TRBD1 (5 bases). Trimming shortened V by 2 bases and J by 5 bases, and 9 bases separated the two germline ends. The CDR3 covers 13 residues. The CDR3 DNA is TGTGCCAGCAGTTTACTTCGGGGGACTGAAGCTTTCTTT. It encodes CASSLLRGTEAFF.

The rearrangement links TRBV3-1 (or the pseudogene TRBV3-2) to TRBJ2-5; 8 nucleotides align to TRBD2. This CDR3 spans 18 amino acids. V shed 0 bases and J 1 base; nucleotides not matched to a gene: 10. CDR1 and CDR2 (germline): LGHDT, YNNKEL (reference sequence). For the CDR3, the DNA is TGTGCCAGCAGCCAAGAGCGTTCGGTAGCGGGAAGCCAAGAGACCCAGTACTTC. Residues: CASSQERSVAGSQETQYF.

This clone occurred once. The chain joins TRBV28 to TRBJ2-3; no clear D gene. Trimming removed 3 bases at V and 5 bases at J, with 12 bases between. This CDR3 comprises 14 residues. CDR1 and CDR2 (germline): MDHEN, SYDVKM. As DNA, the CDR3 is TGTGCCAGCAGTTTCGTCCAAGCCGAAGATACGCAGTATTTT. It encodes CASSFVQAEDTQYF.

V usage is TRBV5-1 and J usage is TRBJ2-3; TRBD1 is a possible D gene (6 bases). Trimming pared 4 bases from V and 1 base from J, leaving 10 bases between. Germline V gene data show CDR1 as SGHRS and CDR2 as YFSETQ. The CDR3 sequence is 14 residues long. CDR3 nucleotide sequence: TGCGCCAGCAGCGTCGGACAGCGCACAGATACGCAGTATTTT. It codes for CASSVGQRTDTQYF.

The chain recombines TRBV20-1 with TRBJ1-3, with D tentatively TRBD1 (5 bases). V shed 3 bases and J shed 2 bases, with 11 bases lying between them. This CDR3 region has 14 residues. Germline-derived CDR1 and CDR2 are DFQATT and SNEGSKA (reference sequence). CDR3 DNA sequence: TGCAGTGCTAGTTCGGGGGGAGCTGGAAACACCATATATTTT. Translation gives CSASSGGAGNTIYF.

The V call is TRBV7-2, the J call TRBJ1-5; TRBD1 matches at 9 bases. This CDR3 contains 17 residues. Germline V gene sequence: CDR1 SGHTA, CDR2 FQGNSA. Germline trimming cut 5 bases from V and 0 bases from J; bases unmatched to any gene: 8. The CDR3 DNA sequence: TGTGCCAGCAGCCCCGGACAGGGGAGGCTTAGCAATCAGCCCCAGCATTTT. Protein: CASSPGQGRLSNQPQHF.

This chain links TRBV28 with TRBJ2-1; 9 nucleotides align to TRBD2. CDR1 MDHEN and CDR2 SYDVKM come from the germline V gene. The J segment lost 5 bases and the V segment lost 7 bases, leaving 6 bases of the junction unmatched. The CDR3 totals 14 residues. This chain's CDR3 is CASILSGSHNEQFF. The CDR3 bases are TGTGCCAGCATACTTAGCGGGAGTCACAATGAGCAGTTCTTC.

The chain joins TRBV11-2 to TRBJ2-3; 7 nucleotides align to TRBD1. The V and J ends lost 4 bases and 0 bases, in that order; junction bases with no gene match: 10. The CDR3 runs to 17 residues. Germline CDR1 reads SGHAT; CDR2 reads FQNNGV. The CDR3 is CASSWRTYRGSTDTQYF. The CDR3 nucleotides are TGTGCCAGCAGCTGGAGAACTTACAGGGGAAGCACAGATACGCAGTATTTT.

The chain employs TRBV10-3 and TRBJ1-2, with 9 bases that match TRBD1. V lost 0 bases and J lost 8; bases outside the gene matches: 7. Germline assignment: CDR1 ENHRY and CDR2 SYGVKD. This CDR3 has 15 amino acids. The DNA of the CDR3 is TGTGCCATCAGTGAGTCACAGGGGGCGATGAGCGGCTACACCTTC. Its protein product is CAISESQGAMSGYTF.

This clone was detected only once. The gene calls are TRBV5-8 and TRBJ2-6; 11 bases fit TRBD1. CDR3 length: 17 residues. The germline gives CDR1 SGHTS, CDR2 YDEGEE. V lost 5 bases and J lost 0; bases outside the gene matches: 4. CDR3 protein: CASRMDRGLSGANVLTF. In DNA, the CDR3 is TGTGCCAGCAGGATGGACAGGGGGCTCTCTGGGGCCAACGTCCTGACTTTC.

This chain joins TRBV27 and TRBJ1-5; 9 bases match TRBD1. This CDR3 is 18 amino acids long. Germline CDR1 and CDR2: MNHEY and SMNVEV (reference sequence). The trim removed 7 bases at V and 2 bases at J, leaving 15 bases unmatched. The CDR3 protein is CASKLRDRDHRGNQPQHF. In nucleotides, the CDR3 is TGTGCCAGCAAACTCCGGGACAGGGACCATAGGGGCAATCAGCCCCAGCATTTT.

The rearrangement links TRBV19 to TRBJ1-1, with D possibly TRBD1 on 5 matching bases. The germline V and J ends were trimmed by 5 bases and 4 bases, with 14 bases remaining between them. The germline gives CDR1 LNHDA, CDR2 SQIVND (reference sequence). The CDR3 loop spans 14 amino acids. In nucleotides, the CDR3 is TGTGCCAGTAGTGATCCGGGACTTACCACTGAAGCTTTCTTT. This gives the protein CASSDPGLTTEAFF. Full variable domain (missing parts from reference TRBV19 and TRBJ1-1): DGGITQSPKYLFRKEGQNVTLSCEQNLNHDAMYWYRQDPGQGLRLIYYSQIVNDFQKGDIAEGYSVSREKKESFPLTVTSAQKNPTAFYLCASSDPGLTTEAFFGQGTRLTVV.

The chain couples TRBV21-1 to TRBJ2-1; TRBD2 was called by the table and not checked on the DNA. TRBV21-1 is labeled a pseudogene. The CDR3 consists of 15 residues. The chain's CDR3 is CASSKFAGKDNEQFF. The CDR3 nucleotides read TGTGCCAGCAGCAAATTCGCGGGGAAGGACAATGAGCAGTTCTTC.

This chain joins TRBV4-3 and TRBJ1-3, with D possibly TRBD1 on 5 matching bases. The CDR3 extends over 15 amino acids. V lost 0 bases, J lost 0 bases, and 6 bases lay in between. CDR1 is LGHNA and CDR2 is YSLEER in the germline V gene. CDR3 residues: CASSQDQGSGNTIYF. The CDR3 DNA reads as TGCGCCAGCAGCCAAGATCAGGGCTCTGGAAACACCATATATTTT.

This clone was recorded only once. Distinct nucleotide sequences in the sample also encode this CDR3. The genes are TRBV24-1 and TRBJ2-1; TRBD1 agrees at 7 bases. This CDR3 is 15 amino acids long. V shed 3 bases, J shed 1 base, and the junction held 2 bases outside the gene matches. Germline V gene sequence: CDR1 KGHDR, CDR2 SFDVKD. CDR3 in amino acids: CATSDPTGSYNEQFF. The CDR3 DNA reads TGTGCCACCAGTGATCCGACAGGGTCCTACAATGAGCAGTTCTTC.

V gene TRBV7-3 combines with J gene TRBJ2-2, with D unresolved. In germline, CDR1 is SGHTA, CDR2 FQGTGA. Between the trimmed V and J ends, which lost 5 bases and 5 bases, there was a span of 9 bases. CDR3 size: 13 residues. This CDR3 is CASSPQITGELFF. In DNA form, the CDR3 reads TGTGCCAGCAGCCCCCAGATAACCGGGGAGCTGTTTTTT.

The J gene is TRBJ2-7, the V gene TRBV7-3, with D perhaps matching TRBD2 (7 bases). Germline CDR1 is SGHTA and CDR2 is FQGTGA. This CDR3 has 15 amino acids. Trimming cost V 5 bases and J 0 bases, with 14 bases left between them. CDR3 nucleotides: TGTGCCAGCAGCGAGGGGGGCGGGAGCTCCTACGAGCAGTACTTC. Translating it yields CASSEGGGSSYEQYF.

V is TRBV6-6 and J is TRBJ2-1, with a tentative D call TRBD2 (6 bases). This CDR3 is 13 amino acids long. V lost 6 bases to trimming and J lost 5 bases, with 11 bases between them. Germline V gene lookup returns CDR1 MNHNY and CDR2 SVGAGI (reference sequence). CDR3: CASSPGLHNEQFF. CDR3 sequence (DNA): TGTGCCAGCAGCCCGGGACTTCACAATGAGCAGTTCTTC.

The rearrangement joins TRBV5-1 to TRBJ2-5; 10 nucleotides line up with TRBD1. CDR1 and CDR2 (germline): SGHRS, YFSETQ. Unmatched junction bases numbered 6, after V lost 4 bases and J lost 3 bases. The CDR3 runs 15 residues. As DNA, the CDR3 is TGCGCCAGCAGCGTGAGAGGGACAGGGGAAGAGACCCAGTACTTC. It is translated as CASSVRGTGEETQYF.

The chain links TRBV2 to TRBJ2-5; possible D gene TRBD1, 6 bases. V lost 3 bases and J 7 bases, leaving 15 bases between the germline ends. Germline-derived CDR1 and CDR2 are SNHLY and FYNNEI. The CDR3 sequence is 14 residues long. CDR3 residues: CASSDPRQAVTQYF. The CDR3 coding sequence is TGTGCCAGCAGTGATCCCCGACAGGCAGTGACCCAGTACTTC.

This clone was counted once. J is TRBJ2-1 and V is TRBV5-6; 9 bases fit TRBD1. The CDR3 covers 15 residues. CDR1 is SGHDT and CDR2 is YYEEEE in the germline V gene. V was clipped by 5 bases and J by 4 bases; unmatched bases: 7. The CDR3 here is CASRPGTGRYNEQFF. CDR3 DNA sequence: TGTGCCAGCAGACCCGGGACAGGGCGGTACAATGAGCAGTTCTTC.

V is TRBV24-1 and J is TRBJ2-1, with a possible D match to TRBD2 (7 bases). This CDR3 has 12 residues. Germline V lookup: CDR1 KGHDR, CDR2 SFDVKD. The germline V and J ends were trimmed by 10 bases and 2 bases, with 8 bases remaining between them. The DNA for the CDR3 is TGTGCCACGCGGGGGCCCTACAATGAGCAGTTCTTC. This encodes CATRGPYNEQFF.